A single sample gave rise to the 27 T cell receptor beta chains below, sequenced in a study of regulatory and conventional T cells in RAG deficiency. Blood CD4+ CD25-low CD127-high conventional T cells supplied the genomic DNA template. The assay was immunoSEQ multiplex PCR, and TCRdb's table has in-frame clones only and misses some. The repertoire includes about 34,000 clones, 75% to 80% of them detected once, and under 4.5% sits in the top ten. These data were also reused for a study on regulatory T cells. From that report: The primer mix had 52 TRBV and 13 TRBJ primers.

Sequencing was carried out using CD4+ effector T cells sorted from blood. Every receptor here comes from a human donor in good health.

V and J are TRBV9 and TRBJ2-6; a weak D match, TRBD1 (6 bases). The CDR3 consists of 14 residues. The V end lost 3 bases, the J end lost 2 bases, and 6 bases lay between the germline ends. The V gene's germline CDR1 is SGDLS and CDR2 YYNGEE. CDR3 bases: TGTGCCAGCAGCGACAGGGCTGGGGCCAACGTCCTGACTTTC. Translated, it gives CASSDRAGANVLTF.

The rearrangement links TRBV28 to TRBJ1-6; TRBD1 aligns across 7 bases. Unmatched junction bases numbered 10, after V lost 5 bases and J lost 12 bases. Germline V CDR1 and CDR2: MDHEN, SYDVKM. The CDR3 contains 14 residues. CDR3 amino acids: CASSPRQGLLPLHF. The CDR3 nucleotides are TGTGCCAGCAGTCCTCGACAGGGTTTACTACCCCTCCACTTT.

This chain uses TRBV7-3 with TRBJ2-5, with D hard to call. This CDR3 has 13 amino acids. V lost 5 bases and J 5 bases, leaving 12 bases between the germline ends. From germline, CDR1 is SGHTA and CDR2 FQGTGA. The CDR3 nucleotides are TGTGCCAGCAGCCCTGGGGATGGCGAGACCCAGTACTTC. The encoded protein is CASSPGDGETQYF.

The rearrangement links TRBV9 to TRBJ1-1; unclear D gene. Germline assignment: CDR1 SGDLS and CDR2 YYNGEE. The CDR3 contains 15 residues. V gave up 0 bases and J gave up 6 bases, with 15 bases separating them. The CDR3 protein is CASSVVGQTAAEAFF. Written as DNA, the CDR3 is TGTGCCAGCAGCGTAGTGGGTCAAACGGCCGCTGAAGCTTTCTTT.

The chain employs TRBV10-1 and TRBJ2-3, with D hard to call. Germline V gene sequence: CDR1 WNHNN, CDR2 SYGVQD (reference sequence). V dropped 7 bases and J dropped 4 bases, with 3 bases sitting between them. The CDR3 is made up of 10 amino acids. The CDR3 DNA is TGCGCCAGCATCCCAGATACGCAGTATTTT. It codes for CASIPDTQYF.

This clone is a singleton in its sample. The V gene is TRBV5-1, the J gene TRBJ2-4, with TRBD2 identical over 9 bases. The CDR3 totals 15 residues. Germline trimming cut 4 bases from V and 1 base from J; bases unmatched to any gene: 3. Germline V gives CDR1 SGHRS, CDR2 YFSETQ. The CDR3 region is CASSTGLAAKNIQYF. The DNA for the CDR3 is TGCGCCAGCAGCACAGGACTAGCGGCCAAAAACATTCAGTACTTC.

The chain joins TRBV4-1 to TRBJ2-3; 12 bases match TRBD2. Unmatched junction bases numbered 3, after V lost 3 bases and J lost 2 bases. Germline V gene lookup returns CDR1 MGHRA and CDR2 YSYEKL. CDR3 length equals 16 residues. The CDR3 reads CASSQRLAGATDTQYF. In DNA, the CDR3 is TGCGCCAGCAGCCAGCGACTAGCGGGGGCCACAGATACGCAGTATTTT.

The V and J genes are TRBV7-2 and TRBJ1-2; D not resolved. The V gene lost 1 base and the J gene lost 7 bases, with 16 bases spanning the gap. CDR1 is SGHTA, CDR2 FQGNSA, per germline. The CDR3 spans 15 residues. This CDR3 reads CASSLVSSAGSGYTF. For the CDR3, the DNA is TGTGCCAGCAGCTTAGTCAGTTCGGCAGGCTCTGGCTACACCTTC.

This chain connects TRBV28 to TRBJ2-3, with D possibly TRBD2 on 6 matching bases. With 5 bases removed from V and 2 bases from J, the gap between germline ends came to 8 bases. Germline CDR1 and CDR2: MDHEN and SYDVKM. This CDR3 is 13 amino acids long. CDR3 sequence (DNA): TGTGCCAGCAGTGGGGGGTACACAGATACGCAGTATTTT. Translation: CASSGGYTDTQYF.

The J gene is TRBJ2-2, the V gene TRBV18; possible D gene TRBD1, 5 bases. Germline assignment: CDR1 KGHSH and CDR2 LQKENI. The length of the CDR3 is 15 residues. V was clipped by 2 bases and J by 2 bases, with 9 bases between them. The CDR3 coding sequence is TGTGCCAGCTCACCAACACAGGAAAACACCGGGGAGCTGTTTTTT. It is translated as CASSPTQENTGELFF.

The rearrangement joins TRBV30 to TRBJ1-5; unclear D gene. Trimming took 2 bases from V and 4 from J, leaving 9 bases between them. There are 13 residues in the CDR3. CDR1 GTSNPN and CDR2 SVGIG come from the germline V gene (reference sequence). The CDR3 protein is CAWSQDGNQPQHF. CDR3 coding DNA: TGTGCCTGGAGTCAGGACGGGAATCAGCCCCAGCATTTT. Full variable domain (missing parts from reference TRBV30 and TRBJ1-5): SQTIHQWPATLVQPVGSPLSLECTVEGTSNPNLYWYRQAAGRGLQLLFYSVGIGQISSEVPQNLSASRPQDRQFILSSKKLLLSDSGFYLCAWSQDGNQPQHFGDGTRLSIL.

V usage is TRBV5-4 and J usage is TRBJ2-3; 8 nucleotides agree with TRBD2. This CDR3 spans 16 amino acids. The trim removed 4 bases at V and 0 bases at J, leaving 7 bases unmatched. CDR1 and CDR2 (germline): SGHNT, YYREEE (reference sequence). The CDR3 nucleotides read TGTGCCAGCAGCCTTGCCGGGGGGGCCAGCACAGATACGCAGTATTTT. It translates to CASSLAGGASTDTQYF. Based on the CDR3 plus reference TRBV5-4 and TRBJ2-3, the full variable domain is ETGVTQSPTHLIKTRGQQVTLRCSSQSGHNTVSWYQQALGQGPQFIFQYYREEENGRGNFPPRFSGLQFPNYSSELNVNALELDDSALYLCASSLAGGASTDTQYFGPGTRLTVL.

The chain has TRBV7-3 and TRBJ2-1, with D perhaps matching TRBD1 or TRBD2 (6 bases each). The germline V and J ends were trimmed by 4 bases and 6 bases, with 16 bases remaining between them. Germline CDR1 and CDR2: SGHTA and FQGTGA. There are 15 residues in the CDR3. The CDR3 nucleotides read TGTGCCAGCAGCTCCCAAGGACCGGGGGCCAATGAGCAGTTCTTC. It yields the protein CASSSQGPGANEQFF.

V usage is TRBV30 and J usage is TRBJ1-5; a weak D match, TRBD1 (5 bases). CDR3 size: 13 residues. The V end was cut by 0 bases, the J end by 6 bases, with 9 bases between. Germline V CDR1 and CDR2: GTSNPN, SVGIG (reference sequence). The CDR3 sequence is CAWSVRGIQPQHF. In DNA, the CDR3 is TGTGCCTGGAGTGTACGGGGGATTCAGCCCCAGCATTTT.

This chain links TRBV28 with TRBJ1-1; D gene unclear. CDR1 and CDR2 (germline): MDHEN, SYDVKM. V gave up 6 bases and J gave up 3 bases, with 14 bases separating them. This CDR3 is built from 14 residues. The CDR3: CASSLVPGHTEAFF. DNA for the CDR3: TGTGCCAGCAGCCTAGTCCCGGGTCACACTGAAGCTTTCTTT.

This sequence joins TRBV9 and TRBJ2-1; D possibly corresponds to TRBD2 (7 bases). This CDR3 contains 15 residues. Germline CDR1 is SGDLS and CDR2 is YYNGEE. Trimming removed 1 base at V and 7 bases at J, with 15 bases between. The CDR3 DNA reads TGTGCCAGCAGCGTATCCCCGGGGGGCCGAAATGAGCAGTTCTTC. Translated, it gives CASSVSPGGRNEQFF.

The V gene is TRBV16, the J gene TRBJ2-5; no definite D call. The CDR3 extends over 12 amino acids. V dropped 0 bases and J dropped 5 bases, with 4 bases sitting between them. Germline CDR1 KGHSY, CDR2 FQNENV. CDR3 coding DNA: TGTGCCAGCAGCCAATCGGGGGAGACCCAGTACTTC. As protein: CASSQSGETQYF. The variable domain in full, with the rest retrieved from reference TRBV16 and TRBJ2-5, is GEEVAQTPKHLVRGEGQKAKLYCAPIKGHSYVFWYQQVLKNEFKFLISFQNENVFDETGMPKERFSAKCLPNSPCSLEIQATKLEDSAVYFCASSQSGETQYFGPGTRLLVL.

V is TRBV14 and J is TRBJ1-6; tentatively, D is TRBD1 (5 bases). Germline loops: CDR1 SGHDN, CDR2 FVKESK. V was trimmed by 0 bases and J by 3 bases, leaving 9 bases between them. This CDR3 is built from 16 residues. In nucleotides, the CDR3 is TGTGCCAGCAGCCAAGAGACGGGGGGCTATAATTCACCCCTCCACTTT. This encodes CASSQETGGYNSPLHF. Using reference TRBV14 and TRBJ1-6 for the parts outside the CDR3, the full variable domain is EAGVTQFPSHSVIEKGQTVTLRCDPISGHDNLYWYRRVMGKEIKFLLHFVKESKQDESGMPNNRFLAERTGGTYSTLKVQPAELEDSGVYFCASSQETGGYNSPLHFGNGTRLTVT.

J is TRBJ1-1 and V is TRBV7-8, with D perhaps matching TRBD1 (5 bases). The CDR3 covers 15 residues. V gave up 0 bases and J gave up 4 bases, with 12 bases separating them. In germline, CDR1 is SGHVS, CDR2 FQNEAQ. CDR3 sequence (DNA): TGTGCCAGCAGCTTAGCTGACGACGGGGGCACTGAAGCTTTCTTT. It is translated as CASSLADDGGTEAFF.

The chain carries TRBV29-1 and TRBJ2-3; D gene unclear. V was trimmed by 1 base and J by 5 bases, leaving 13 bases between them. The CDR3 is 14 amino acids. Germline V CDR1 and CDR2: SQVTM, ANQGSEA. The CDR3 DNA reads as TGCAGCGTTGAAGGGGGTCCGGCAGTAGATACGCAGTATTTT. Residues: CSVEGGPAVDTQYF.

The chain combines TRBV18 with TRBJ1-2; no definite D call. Germline V gene sequence: CDR1 KGHSH, CDR2 LQKENI. V lost 2 bases to trimming and J lost 0 bases, with 19 bases between them. The CDR3 runs 18 residues. This CDR3 is CASSPLPSEGPANYGYTF. The CDR3 region has the DNA TGTGCCAGCTCACCATTACCCAGCGAGGGCCCTGCTAACTATGGCTACACCTTC. Looking up the rest from reference TRBV18 and TRBJ1-2 gives the full variable domain: NAGVMQNPRHLVRRRGQEARLRCSPMKGHSHVYWYRQLPEEGLKFMVYLQKENIIDESGMPKERFSAEFPKEGPSILRIQQVVRGDSAAYFCASSPLPSEGPANYGYTFGSGTRLTVV.

This clone was detected only once. This chain connects TRBV28 to TRBJ1-5, with D uncertain. CDR1 MDHEN and CDR2 SYDVKM come from the germline V gene. This CDR3 region has 14 residues. The germline V and J ends were trimmed by 6 bases and 3 bases, with 12 bases remaining between them. Written as DNA, the CDR3 is TGTGCCAGCAGCATCTGGGTGAACAATCAGCCCCAGCATTTT. It codes for CASSIWVNNQPQHF. The entire variable domain, with the rest obtained from reference TRBV28 and TRBJ1-5, is as follows: DVKVTQSSRYLVKRTGEKVFLECVQDMDHENMFWYRQDPGLGLRLIYFSYDVKMKEKGDIPEGYSVSREKKERFSLILESASTNQTSMYLCASSIWVNNQPQHFGDGTRLSIL.

The chain recombines TRBV9 with TRBJ2-7; 8 positions match TRBD2. The germline V gene has CDR1 SGDLS and CDR2 YYNGEE. The CDR3 totals 14 residues. Germline trimming cut 0 bases from V and 6 bases from J; bases unmatched to any gene: 5. CDR3 DNA sequence: TGTGCCAGCAGCGTAGGGGGACTAGGGGGCGAGCAGTACTTC. Amino acid sequence: CASSVGGLGGEQYF. Full variable domain (outside the CDR3, taken from reference TRBV9 and TRBJ2-7): DSGVTQTPKHLITATGQRVTLRCSPRSGDLSVYWYQQSLDQGLQFLIQYYNGEERAKGNILERFSAQQFPDLHSELNLSSLELGDSALYFCASSVGGLGGEQYFGPGTRLTVT.

This clone has more than one count but fewer than ten. V usage is TRBV5-5 and J usage is TRBJ2-5, with D possibly TRBD2 on 6 matching bases. The CDR3 spans 12 residues. The germline V and J ends were trimmed by 4 bases and 5 bases, with 9 bases remaining between them. Germline V gene lookup returns CDR1 SGHKS and CDR2 YYEKEE (reference sequence). The CDR3 nucleotides read TGTGCCAGCAGCCCGGGGGTGGAGACCCAGTACTTC. Its translation is CASSPGVETQYF.

This clone has a handful of counts. The rearrangement uses TRBV6-1 and TRBJ1-6, with D unresolved. This CDR3 is built from 15 residues. Germline V lookup: CDR1 MNHNS, CDR2 SASEGT. V was trimmed by 1 base and J by 9 bases, leaving 13 bases between them. Here the CDR3 reads CASSEGITAFSPLHF. The DNA for the CDR3 is TGTGCCAGCAGTGAAGGAATAACGGCATTTTCACCCCTCCACTTT.

The chain joins TRBV28 to TRBJ1-1; D gene uncertain. Germline V CDR1 and CDR2: MDHEN, SYDVKM. The CDR3 is 11 amino acids. V lost 2 bases to trimming and J lost 7 bases, with 5 bases between them. CDR3 loop: CASSLGDEAFF. The CDR3 nucleotides are TGTGCCAGCAGTTTAGGGGATGAAGCTTTCTTT.

In DNA, the CDR3 is TGTGCCAGCAGCTTAGCAGCCTATGGCTACACCTTC. This codes for CASSLAAYGYTF. This chain joins TRBV13 and TRBJ1-2; the D is unclear. The CDR3 spans 12 residues. Deletions cut 1 base from V and 4 bases from J, with 4 bases between. Germline V gives CDR1 PRHDT, CDR2 FYEKMQ (reference sequence).